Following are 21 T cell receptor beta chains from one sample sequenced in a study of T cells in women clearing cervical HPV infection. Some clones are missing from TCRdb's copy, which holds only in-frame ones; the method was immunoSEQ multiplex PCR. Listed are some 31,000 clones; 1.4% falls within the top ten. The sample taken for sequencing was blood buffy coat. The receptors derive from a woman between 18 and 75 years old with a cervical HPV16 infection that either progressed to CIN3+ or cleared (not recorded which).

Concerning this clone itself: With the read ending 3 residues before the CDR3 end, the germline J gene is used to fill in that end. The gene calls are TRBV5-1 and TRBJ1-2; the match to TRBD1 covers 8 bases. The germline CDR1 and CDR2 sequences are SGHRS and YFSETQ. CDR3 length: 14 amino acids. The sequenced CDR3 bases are TGCGCCAGCAGCACCGGACAGGGCGGAAGGGGC. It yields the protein CASSTGQGGRG. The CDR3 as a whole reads CASSTGQGGRGYTF. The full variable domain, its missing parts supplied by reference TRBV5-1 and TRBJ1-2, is KAGVTQTPRYLIKTRGQQVTLSCSPISGHRSVSWYQQTPGQGLQFLFEYFSETQRNKGNFPGRFSGRQFSNSRSEMNVSTLELGDSALYLCASSTGQGGRGYTFGSGTRLTVV.

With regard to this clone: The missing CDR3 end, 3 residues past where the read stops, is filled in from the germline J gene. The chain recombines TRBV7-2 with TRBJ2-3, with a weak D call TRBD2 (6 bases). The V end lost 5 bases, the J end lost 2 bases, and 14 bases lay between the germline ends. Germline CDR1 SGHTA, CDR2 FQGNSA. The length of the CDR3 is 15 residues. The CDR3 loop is CASSPSWGLTDTQYF. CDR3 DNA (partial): TGTGCCAGCAGCCCCAGCTGGGGACTCACAGATACG.

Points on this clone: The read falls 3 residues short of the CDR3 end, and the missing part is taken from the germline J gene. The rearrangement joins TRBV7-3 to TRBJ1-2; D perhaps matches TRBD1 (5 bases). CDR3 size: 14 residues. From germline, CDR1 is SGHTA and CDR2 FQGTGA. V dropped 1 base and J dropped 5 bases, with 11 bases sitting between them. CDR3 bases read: TGTGCCAGCAGCTTAAGCGGGGGGGGGTATGGC. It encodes CASSLSGGGYG. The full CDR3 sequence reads CASSLSGGGYGYTF.

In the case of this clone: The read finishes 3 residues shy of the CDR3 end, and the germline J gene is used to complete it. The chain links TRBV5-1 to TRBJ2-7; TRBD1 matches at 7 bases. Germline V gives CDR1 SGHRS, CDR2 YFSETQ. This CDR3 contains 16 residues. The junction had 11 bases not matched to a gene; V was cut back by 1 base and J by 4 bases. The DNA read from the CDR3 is TGCGCCAGCAGCTTGTATCGGTCGATACAGGGGTACGAG. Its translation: CASSLYRSIQGYE. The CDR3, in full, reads CASSLYRSIQGYEQYF. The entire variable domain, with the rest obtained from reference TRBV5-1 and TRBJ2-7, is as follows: KAGVTQTPRYLIKTRGQQVTLSCSPISGHRSVSWYQQTPGQGLQFLFEYFSETQRNKGNFPGRFSGRQFSNSRSEMNVSTLELGDSALYLCASSLYRSIQGYEQYFGPGTRLTVT.

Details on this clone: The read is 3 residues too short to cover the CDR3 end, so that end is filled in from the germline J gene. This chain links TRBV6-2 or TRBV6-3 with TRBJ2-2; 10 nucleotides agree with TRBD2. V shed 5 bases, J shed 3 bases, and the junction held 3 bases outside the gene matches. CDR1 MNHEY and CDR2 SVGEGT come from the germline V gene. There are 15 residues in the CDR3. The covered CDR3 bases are TGTGCCAGCAGTCGGACTAGCGGATACACCGGGGAG. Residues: CASSRTSGYTGE. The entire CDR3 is CASSRTSGYTGELFF.

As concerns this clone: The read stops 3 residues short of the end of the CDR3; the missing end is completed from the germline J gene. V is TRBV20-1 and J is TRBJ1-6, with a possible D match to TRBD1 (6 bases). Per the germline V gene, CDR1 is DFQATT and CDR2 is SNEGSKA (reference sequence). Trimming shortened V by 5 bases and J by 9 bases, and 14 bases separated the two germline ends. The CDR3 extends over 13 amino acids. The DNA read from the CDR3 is TGCAGTGCTGGACAGAACGGGTTTTCACCC. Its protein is CSAGQNGFSP. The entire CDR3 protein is CSAGQNGFSPLHF.

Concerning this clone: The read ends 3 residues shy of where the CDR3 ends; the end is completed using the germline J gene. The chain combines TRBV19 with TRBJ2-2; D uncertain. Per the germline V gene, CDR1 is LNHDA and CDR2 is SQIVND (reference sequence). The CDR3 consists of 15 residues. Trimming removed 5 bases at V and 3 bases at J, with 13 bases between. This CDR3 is CASSFSGRDTGELFF. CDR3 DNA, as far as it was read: TGTGCCAGTAGTTTTTCGGGTCGCGACACCGGGGAG.

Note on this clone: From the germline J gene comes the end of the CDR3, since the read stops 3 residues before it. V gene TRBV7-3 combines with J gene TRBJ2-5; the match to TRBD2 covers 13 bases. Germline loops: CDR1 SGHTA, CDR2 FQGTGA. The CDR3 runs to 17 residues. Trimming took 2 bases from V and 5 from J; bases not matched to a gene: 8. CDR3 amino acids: CASSLGLAGDSGETQYF. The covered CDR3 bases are TGTGCCAGCAGCTTAGGACTAGCGGGAGACTCTGGGGAGACC.

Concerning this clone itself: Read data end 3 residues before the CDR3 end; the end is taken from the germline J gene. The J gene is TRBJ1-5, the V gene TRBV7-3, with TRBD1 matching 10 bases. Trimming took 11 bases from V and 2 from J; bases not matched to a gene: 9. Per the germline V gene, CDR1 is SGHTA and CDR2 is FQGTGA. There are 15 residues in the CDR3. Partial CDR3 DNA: TGTGCCGGGCGCCTCGGGACAGGGGGCAATCAGCCC. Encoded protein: CAGRLGTGGNQP. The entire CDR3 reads CAGRLGTGGNQPQHF.

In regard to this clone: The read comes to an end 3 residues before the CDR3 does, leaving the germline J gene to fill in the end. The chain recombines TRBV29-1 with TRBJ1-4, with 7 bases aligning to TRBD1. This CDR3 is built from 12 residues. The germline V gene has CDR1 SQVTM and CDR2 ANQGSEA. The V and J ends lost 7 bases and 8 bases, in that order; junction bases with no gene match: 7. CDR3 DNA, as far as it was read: TGCAGCGCCCGATACAGGGGCGAAAAA. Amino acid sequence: CSARYRGEK. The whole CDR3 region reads CSARYRGEKLFF.

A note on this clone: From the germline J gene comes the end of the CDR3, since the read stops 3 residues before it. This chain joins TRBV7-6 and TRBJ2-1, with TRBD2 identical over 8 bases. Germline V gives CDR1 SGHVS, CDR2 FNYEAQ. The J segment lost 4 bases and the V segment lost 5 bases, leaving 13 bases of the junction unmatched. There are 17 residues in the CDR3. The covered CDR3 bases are TGTGCCAGCAGCCCTACTTCGGCGGGGGGTGTATACAATGAG. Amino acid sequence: CASSPTSAGGVYNE. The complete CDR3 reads CASSPTSAGGVYNEQFF.

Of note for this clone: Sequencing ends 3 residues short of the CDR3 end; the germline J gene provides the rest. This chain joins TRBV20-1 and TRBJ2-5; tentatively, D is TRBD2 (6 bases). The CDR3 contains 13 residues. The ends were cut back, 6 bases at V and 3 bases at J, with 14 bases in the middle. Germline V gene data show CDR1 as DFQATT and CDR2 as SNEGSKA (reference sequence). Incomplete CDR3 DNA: TGCAGTGCCCCGGACTATTACGAAGAGACC. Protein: CSAPDYYEET. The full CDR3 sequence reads CSAPDYYEETQYF.

CDR3 bases read: TGTGCCAGCGGAGGACAGGGAGAGACG. This encodes CASGGQGET. The complete CDR3 reads CASGGQGETQYF. The V and J genes are TRBV7-6 and TRBJ2-3; 8 bases match TRBD1. The sequence runs out 3 residues before the end of the CDR3; the remainder is reconstructed from the germline J gene. The germline gives CDR1 SGHVS, CDR2 FNYEAQ. The CDR3 covers 12 residues. The variable domain in full, with the rest retrieved from reference TRBV7-6 and TRBJ2-3, is GAGVSQSPRYKVTKRGQDVALRCDPISGHVSLYWYRQALGQGPEFLTYFNYEAQQDKSGLPNDRFSAERPEGSISTLTIQRTEQRDSAMYRCASGGQGETQYFGPGTRLTVL.

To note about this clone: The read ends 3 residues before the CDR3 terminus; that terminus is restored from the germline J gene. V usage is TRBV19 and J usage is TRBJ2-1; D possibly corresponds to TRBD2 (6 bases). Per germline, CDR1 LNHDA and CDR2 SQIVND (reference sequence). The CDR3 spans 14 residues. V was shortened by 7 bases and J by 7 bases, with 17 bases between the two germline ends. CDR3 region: CASKGTLTGNEQFF. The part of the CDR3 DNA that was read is TGTGCCAGTAAGGGGACTCTAACTGGGAATGAG.

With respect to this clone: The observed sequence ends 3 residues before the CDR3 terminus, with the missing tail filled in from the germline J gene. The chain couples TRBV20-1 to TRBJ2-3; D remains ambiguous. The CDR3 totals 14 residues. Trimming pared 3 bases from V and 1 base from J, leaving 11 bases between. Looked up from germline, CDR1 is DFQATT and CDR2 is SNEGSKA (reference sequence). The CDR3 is CSASGPGGTDTQYF. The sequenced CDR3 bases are TGCAGTGCTAGTGGCCCTGGTGGCACAGATACG.

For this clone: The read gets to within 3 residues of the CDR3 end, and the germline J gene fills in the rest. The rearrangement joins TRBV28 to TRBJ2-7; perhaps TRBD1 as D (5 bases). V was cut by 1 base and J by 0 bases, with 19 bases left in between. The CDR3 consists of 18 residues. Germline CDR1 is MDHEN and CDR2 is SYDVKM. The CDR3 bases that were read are TGTGCCAGCAGTTTATCTCCTGGGTTAGGGGCAACCTCCTACGAG. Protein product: CASSLSPGLGATSYE. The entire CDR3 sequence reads CASSLSPGLGATSYEQYF.

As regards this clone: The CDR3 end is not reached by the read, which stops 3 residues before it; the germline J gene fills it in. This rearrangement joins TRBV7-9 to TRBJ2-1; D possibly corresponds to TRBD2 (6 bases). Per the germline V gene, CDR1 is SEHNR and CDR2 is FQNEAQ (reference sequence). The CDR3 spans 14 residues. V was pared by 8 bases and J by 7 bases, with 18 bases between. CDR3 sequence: CASRSGGVGNEQFF. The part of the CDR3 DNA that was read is TGTGCCAGCCGCTCAGGAGGGGTTGGAAATGAG.

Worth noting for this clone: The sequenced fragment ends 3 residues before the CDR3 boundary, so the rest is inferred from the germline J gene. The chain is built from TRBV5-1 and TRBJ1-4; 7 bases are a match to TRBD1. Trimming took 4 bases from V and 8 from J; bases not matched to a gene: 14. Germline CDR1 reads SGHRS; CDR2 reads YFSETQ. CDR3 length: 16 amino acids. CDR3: CASSIGQGGGVEKLFF. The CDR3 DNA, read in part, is TGCGCCAGCAGCATCGGGCAGGGGGGCGGAGTGGAAAAA.

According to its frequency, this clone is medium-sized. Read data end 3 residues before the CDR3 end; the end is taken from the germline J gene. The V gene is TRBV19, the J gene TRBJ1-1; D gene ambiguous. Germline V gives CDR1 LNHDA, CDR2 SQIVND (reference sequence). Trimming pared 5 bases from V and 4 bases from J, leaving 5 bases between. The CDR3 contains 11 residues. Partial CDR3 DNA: TGTGCCAGTAGTGGTAGCACTGAA. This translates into CASSGSTE. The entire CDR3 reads CASSGSTEAFF.

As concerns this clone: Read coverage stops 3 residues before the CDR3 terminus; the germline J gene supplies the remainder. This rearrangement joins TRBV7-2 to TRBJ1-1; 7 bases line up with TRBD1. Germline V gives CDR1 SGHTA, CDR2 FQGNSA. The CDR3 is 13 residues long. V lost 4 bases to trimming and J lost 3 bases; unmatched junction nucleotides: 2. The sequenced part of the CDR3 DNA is TGTGCCAGCAGCTATCAGGGGGACACTGAA. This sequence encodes CASSYQGDTE. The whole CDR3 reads CASSYQGDTEAFF.

The part of the CDR3 DNA that was read is TGTGCCAGCGAGGGGGGACTAGTGTACCAAGAGACC. It codes for CASEGGLVYQET. The whole CDR3 sequence reads CASEGGLVYQETQYF. The chain employs TRBV6-2 or TRBV6-3 and TRBJ2-5; 8 bases match TRBD2. The read stops 3 residues short of the end of the CDR3; the missing end is completed from the germline J gene. With V trimmed by 8 bases and J by 0 bases, 8 bases remained unmatched. Germline V gene sequence: CDR1 MNHEY, CDR2 SVGEGT. This CDR3 spans 15 amino acids.